These T cell receptor beta chains were read from a single sample in a study of STAT3 mutations in large granular lymphocyte leukemia. Here immunoSEQ multiplex PCR was the method, and the copy in TCRdb shows in-frame clones only, minus some. Of 10,000 to 15,000 clones listed, roughly 90% are singletons. The material sequenced was peripheral blood mononuclear cells. These receptors were obtained from a man in his forties with T-cell large granular lymphocyte leukemia. Some clones in this sample may be carry-over from other donors' samples. Each CDR3 is given with its conserved first and last residue. D genes are given only for firm matches. The size field is filled for only some rows; it gives once, few, many or a size class.

J gene	clone size	V gene	D gene	CDR3 DNA	CDR3 protein
TRBJ1-4	.	TRBV6-5	TRBD1	TGTGCCAGCAGGGGACAGGGGAGGGATGAAAAACTGTTTTTT	CASRGQGRDEKLFF
TRBJ2-5	.	TRBV6-6	.	TGTGCCAGCGCTCGGGGCCGACAAGAGACCCAGTACTTC	CASARGRQETQYF
TRBJ2-7	.	TRBV28	.	TGTGCCAGCAGTTTCTACCGAGAGTACGAGCAGTACTTC	CASSFYREYEQYF
TRBJ2-5	.	TRBV6-6	.	TGTGCCAGCAGCCGGGGATTGGAGACCCAGTACTTC	CASSRGLETQYF
TRBJ2-7	.	TRBV29-1	TRBD2	TGCAGCGTTGAAGAGGTGCGGGGGGTGGATGGCGAGCAGTACTTC	CSVEEVRGVDGEQYF
TRBJ2-7	.	TRBV6-1	.	TGTGCCAGCAGTGAAAGACTGTTTGGCGAGCAGTACTTC	CASSERLFGEQYF
TRBJ1-5	.	TRBV19	.	TGTGCCAGTAGTGTACGTAGCAATCAGCCCCAGCATTTT	CASSVRSNQPQHF
TRBJ2-7	.	TRBV5-5	.	TGTGCCAGCAGACCACAGGGTGCCCTAATGCGAGACGAGCAGTACTTC	CASRPQGALMRDEQYF
TRBJ1-3	few	TRBV4-1	.	TGCGCCAGCAGCCACTCCTGGGGGGCAAGGGGAAACACCATATATTTT	CASSHSWGARGNTIYF
TRBJ2-7	.	TRBV30	.	TGTGCCTGGGGATACTACAGCTACGAGCAGTACTTC	CAWGYYSYEQYF
TRBJ1-1	.	TRBV6-6	TRBD1	TGTGCCAGCAGTCGGAGGGACAGGGAGGAAGCTTTCTTT	CASSRRDREEAFF
TRBJ2-3	.	TRBV5-1	.	TGCGCCAGCAGCTTGGGAACTGGTTCCTCTAGCACAGATACGCAGTATTTT	CASSLGTGSSSTDTQYF
TRBJ1-1	.	TRBV30	TRBD1	TGTGCCTGGAGGGGACAGGGGGAGAACACTGAAGCTTTCTTT	CAWRGQGENTEAFF
TRBJ1-2	.	TRBV27	.	TGTGCCAGCAGTTTAGAAGCACTGATCCGAGGCTATGGCTACACCTTC	CASSLEALIRGYGYTF
TRBJ1-4	few	TRBV6-1	.	TGTGCCAGCAGTCGGGGCCAGGGAGGAGGAGAAAAACTGTTTTTT	CASSRGQGGGEKLFF
TRBJ2-5	.	TRBV5-1	.	TGCGCCAGCAGCTTTGTGGCCCCCGGCGGGTTGTGGGAAGAGACCCAGTACTTC	CASSFVAPGGLWEETQYF
TRBJ1-5	once	TRBV14	.	TGTGCCAGCAGCCAGGGGAATTACCAGCCCCAGCATTTT	CASSQGNYQPQHF
TRBJ2-7	.	TRBV5-6	.	TGTGCCAGCAGCTACCTAGACAGTGGCAGTTACGAGCAGTACTTC	CASSYLDSGSYEQYF
TRBJ2-1	.	TRBV5-8	.	TGTGCCAGCAGCTTTCCAGTTAATGAGCAGTTCTTC	CASSFPVNEQFF
TRBJ1-1	.	TRBV5-1	.	TGCGCCAGCAGCCCCCAAGATTTTAGGACTGAAGCTTTCTTT	CASSPQDFRTEAFF
TRBJ2-2	.	TRBV18	.	TGTGCCAGCTCACCACGGGTGACCGGGGAGCTGTTTTTT	CASSPRVTGELFF
TRBJ1-2	.	TRBV15	.	TGTGCCACCAGCAGATTCGGGGACATCGAGATCCCTCAATCTAACTATGGCTACACCTTC	CATSRFGDIEIPQSNYGYTF
TRBJ2-1	few	TRBV5-1	.	TGCGCCAGCAGCTTGGAGGGGAGCTCCTACAATGAGCAGTTCTTC	CASSLEGSSYNEQFF
TRBJ2-3	.	TRBV5-4	.	TGTGCCAGCAGCGTCAACACAGATACGCAGTATTTT	CASSVNTDTQYF
TRBJ1-1	.	TRBV5-1	TRBD1	TGCGCCAGCAGCTTGTTACAGGGGAGGAACACTGAAGCTTTCTTT	CASSLLQGRNTEAFF
TRBJ1-6	.	TRBV4-2	.	TGTGCCAGCAGCCAAGAGACGGGGAATTCACCCCTCCACTTT	CASSQETGNSPLHF
TRBJ2-2	.	TRBV4-1	.	TGCGCCAGCAGCCAAACCTTAGATTGGGGGCTCACCGGGGAGCTGTTTTTT	CASSQTLDWGLTGELFF
TRBJ1-1	.	TRBV6-5	.	TGTGCCAGCAGTTACTCCGGACAGCTCATGAACACTGAAGCTTTCTTT	CASSYSGQLMNTEAFF
TRBJ1-6	.	TRBV7-2	TRBD1	TGTGCCAGCAGCTTTAGCGGGACAGATTCACCCCTCCACTTT	CASSFSGTDSPLHF
TRBJ1-6	.	TRBV5-1	.	TGCGCCAGCAGCTTGGAGGCAGGGGAGTATTCACCCCTCCACTTT	CASSLEAGEYSPLHF
TRBJ1-1	once	TRBV18	TRBD1	TGTGCCAGCTCACCACCCTTACGGACAGGGAGGATGAACACTGAAGCTTTCTTT	CASSPPLRTGRMNTEAFF
TRBJ2-1	.	TRBV6-5	.	TGTGCCAGCAGTTACGGGTTCGGCGGGGAGTACAATGAGCAGTTCTTC	CASSYGFGGEYNEQFF
TRBJ1-1	.	TRBV4-3	.	TGCGCCAGCAGCCTCGGGACGGACTACACTGAAGCTTTCTTT	CASSLGTDYTEAFF
TRBJ1-1	.	TRBV4-3	.	TGCGCCAGCAGCCAAGATCGAGGGAAGGAAGCTTTCTTT	CASSQDRGKEAFF
TRBJ1-2	.	TRBV29-1	TRBD1	TGCAGCGTTGAAGGCAGGGGGCCGGTGCGAGGCTACACCTTC	CSVEGRGPVRGYTF
TRBJ1-1	.	TRBV5-1	TRBD1	TGCGCCAGCAACCCGGGACAGGGGAACACTGAAGCTTTCTTT	CASNPGQGNTEAFF
TRBJ2-5	.	TRBV5-1	.	TGCGCCAGCAGCGGGGGGAGCGTGAGAGAGACCCAGTACTTC	CASSGGSVRETQYF
TRBJ2-3	.	TRBV6-5	.	TGTGCCAGCAGTCCCAATTCAGATACGCAGTATTTT	CASSPNSDTQYF
TRBJ2-7	.	TRBV19	TRBD1	TGTGCCAGTAGTTCCACCCCATCGGGACAGATCTACGAGCAGTACTTC	CASSSTPSGQIYEQYF
TRBJ2-7	.	TRBV27	.	TGTGCCAGCCGAAAGGGCCGCGAGCAGTACTTC	CASRKGREQYF
TRBJ2-7	.	TRBV28	TRBD1	TGTGCCAGCCGACCGACAGGGGGCGCCGAGCAGTACTTC	CASRPTGGAEQYF
TRBJ2-5	.	TRBV5-1	TRBD2	TGCGCCAGCAGCAGGACTAGTAACGAGGAGACCCAGTACTTC	CASSRTSNEETQYF
TRBJ1-2	few	TRBV10-2	.	TGCGCCAGTCTACAGGATTCGTATGGCTACACCTTC	CASLQDSYGYTF
TRBJ1-5	.	TRBV27	TRBD1	TGTGCCAGCAGTTTAAGAACAGGGGTTCAGCCCCAGCATTTT	CASSLRTGVQPQHF